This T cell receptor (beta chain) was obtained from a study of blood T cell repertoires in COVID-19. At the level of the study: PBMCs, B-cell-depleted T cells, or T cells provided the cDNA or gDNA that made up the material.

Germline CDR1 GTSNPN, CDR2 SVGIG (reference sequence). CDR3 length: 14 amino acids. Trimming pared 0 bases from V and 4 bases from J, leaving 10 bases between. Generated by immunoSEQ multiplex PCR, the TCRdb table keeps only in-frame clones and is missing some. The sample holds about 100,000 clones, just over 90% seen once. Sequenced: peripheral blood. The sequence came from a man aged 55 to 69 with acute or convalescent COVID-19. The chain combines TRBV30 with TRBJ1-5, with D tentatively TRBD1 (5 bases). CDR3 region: CAWSVYRLNQPQHF. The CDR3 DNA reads TGTGCCTGGAGTGTATACAGGTTGAATCAGCCCCAGCATTTT.